The subject of this entry is one TCR beta chain. It lacks a known antigen. Base qualities are not provided; no much larger clone lies one nucleotide away. V loses 2 bases of germline sequence and J loses 8 bases, and the interval between the two ends is 4 bases. According to the germline V gene, CDR1 reads MNHEY and CDR2 reads SVGAGI. The CDR3 goes from the cysteine to the phenylalanine over 11 residues. The CDR3 DNA has 33 bases and is translated from base 1. This sample was taken from a study of blood T cell repertoires in COVID-19 (dated by TCRdb to 2019 to 2021). The study in broad terms: The collaborator samples originated in the United States, Italy and Spain and spanned the acute and convalescent phases of COVID-19. The prospective study material was composed of cDNA or gDNA derived from T cells, B-cell-depleted T cells, or PBMCs. The dataset comprised deeply sampled blood TCRbeta repertoires from subjects exposed to, actively infected with, or recovered from COVID-19. The repertoires were made available in a free public database intended to serve as a resource for research on the immune response to SARS-CoV-2. Samples came from the ongoing ImmuneRACE study (first 160 participants) plus 1,254 subjects from 6 global collaborators. Nearly every sample came with metadata listing a de-identified subject ID, COVID-19 status, age in years and sex. HLA class I and class II types, where available, came from metadata supplied by the sample provider rather than from assay-based typing. Summary of the overall study and its limitations: Clinical and demographic metadata were provided uncurated, with the amount varying by source and participant.

Whole blood was collected in K2EDTA tubes by collaborating institutions according to the institutions' own protocols. Collaborator samples were shipped for TCRbeta analysis as frozen whole blood, isolated PBMCs, or DNA extracted from either sample type. TCRbeta CDR3 regions were amplified from genomic DNA by means of the immunoSEQ Assay, a bias-controlled multiplex PCR. The published analysis was carried out like this. The number of nucleated cells in each sample was estimated by amplification of reference gene primers within the assay. To quantify the absolute abundance of each unique TCRbeta CDR3 rearrangement, sequence reads were collapsed and filtered. For each sample, productive Simpson clonality was calculated as the square root of Simpson's diversity index across productive rearrangements. Drawn from immuneACCESS, this table holds only the in-frame rearrangements with V and J called that TCRdb kept. Clones are partly lost; checked studies trace under half to an unresolved V gene and leave the rest unexplained. The V and J calls and clone size are taken from that table; D and trimming were inferred from the DNA. This sample comprises about 140,000 clones, more than 60% of them detected only once. The biggest ten clones account for over 15% of the sample.

The clonotype was recovered from a man aged 50 to 60 with acute or convalescent COVID-19. This chain is built from TRBV6-5 and TRBJ2-4; the D gene lacks a confident call. Input material: peripheral blood. The CDR3 protein sequence reads: CASSYVDIQYF. The DNA sequence is given as TGTGCCAGCAGTTACGTAGACATTCAGTACTTC.